Presented here are 16 T cell receptor beta chains from one specimen sequenced in a study of shared clonotypes between healthy human individuals. Sequencing was performed with immunoSEQ multiplex PCR; in TCRdb, only in-frame clones are kept and a portion is missing. The sample carries millions of clones, around 96% recorded once. The naive CD8 fraction comprised CD45RO-negative cells positively selected for CCR7 and excluded terminally differentiated effector memory CD45RA+ cells. Sequencing was carried out using naive CD8+ T cells sorted from blood. These receptors were collected from a man aged 18 to 29 in good health.

V is TRBV30 and J is TRBJ2-7, with no clear D. The CDR3 extends over 15 amino acids. The V end lost 3 bases, the J end lost 3 bases, and 18 bases lay between the germline ends. Germline V gives CDR1 GTSNPN, CDR2 SVGIG (reference sequence). The CDR3, as DNA: TGTGCCTGGAGAAAAGAGTTCGGCGACTTCTACGAGCAGTACTTC. This gives the protein CAWRKEFGDFYEQYF. The variable domain in full, completed from reference TRBV30 and TRBJ2-7, reads SQTIHQWPATLVQPVGSPLSLECTVEGTSNPNLYWYRQAAGRGLQLLFYSVGIGQISSEVPQNLSASRPQDRQFILSSKKLLLSDSGFYLCAWRKEFGDFYEQYFGPGTRLTVT.

Comment on this clone: Other DNA variants within this sample encode the same CDR3. This sequence joins TRBV11-2 and TRBJ2-6; unclear D gene. The V gene's germline CDR1 is SGHAT and CDR2 FQNNGV. With 5 bases removed from V and 0 bases from J, the gap between germline ends came to 5 bases. This CDR3 is 14 amino acids long. CDR3 residues: CASSLSSGANVLTF. In DNA form, the CDR3 reads TGTGCCAGCAGCCTCTCCTCTGGGGCCAACGTCCTGACTTTC.

The chain couples TRBV29-1 to TRBJ2-1, with 9 bases lining up with TRBD2. J lost 0 bases, V lost 3 bases, and 18 bases had no gene match. CDR1 and CDR2 (germline): SQVTM, ANQGSEA. This CDR3 has 20 amino acids. Here the CDR3 DNA reads TGCAGCGTTGAGTGGCTAGCGGGGACCCGGAAAACTAGCTCCTACAATGAGCAGTTCTTC. It specifies CSVEWLAGTRKTSSYNEQFF.

This chain connects TRBV6-5 to TRBJ1-5, with D possibly matching TRBD1 (5 bases). V shed 7 bases and J shed 7 bases, with 11 bases lying between them. The CDR3 contains 12 residues. Germline V gives CDR1 MNHEY, CDR2 SVGAGI. The CDR3 DNA reads TGTGCCAGCAACACCCAGGGCCAGCCCCAGCATTTT. This gives the protein CASNTQGQPQHF.

The chain joins TRBV15 to TRBJ2-7; 10 bases line up with TRBD1. Trimming removed 0 bases from V and 6 bases from J; junction bases left unmatched: 11. The CDR3 has 17 residues. Germline V gene data show CDR1 as LNHNV and CDR2 as YYDKDF (reference sequence). The CDR3 reads CATSRDRPRQGASEQYF. CDR3 DNA sequence: TGTGCCACCAGCAGAGATCGGCCGAGACAGGGGGCCTCCGAGCAGTACTTC.

The rearrangement joins TRBV19 to TRBJ1-1; a weak D match, TRBD1 (5 bases). The germline CDR1 and CDR2 sequences are LNHDA and SQIVND (reference sequence). Deletions cut 6 bases from V and 2 bases from J, with 13 bases between. The CDR3 spans 14 residues. CDR3: CASRTQEPNTEAFF. CDR3 nucleotides: TGTGCCAGTAGGACACAGGAGCCTAACACTGAAGCTTTCTTT.

V gene TRBV28 combines with J gene TRBJ2-7; D is possibly TRBD1 (6 bases). The CDR3 runs 13 residues. V was clipped by 6 bases and J by 4 bases, with 13 bases between them. Germline values: CDR1 MDHEN, CDR2 SYDVKM. CDR3 in amino acids: CASREGTTYEQYF. CDR3 sequence (DNA): TGTGCCAGCAGGGAAGGGACAACTTACGAGCAGTACTTC.

The chain carries TRBV7-8 and TRBJ2-3, with 11 nucleotides matching TRBD2. V dropped 3 bases and J dropped 5; count of bases not matched to a gene: 10. This CDR3 contains 17 residues. Germline loops: CDR1 SGHVS, CDR2 FQNEAQ. The CDR3 DNA sequence: TGTGCCAGCAGCTTTGGACTAGCGGGTAACCCCTTAGATACGCAGTATTTT. Encoded protein: CASSFGLAGNPLDTQYF. Combining the CDR3 with reference TRBV7-8 and TRBJ2-3 gives the whole variable domain GAGVSQSPRYKVAKRGQDVALRCDPISGHVSLFWYQQALGQGPEFLTYFQNEAQLDKSGLPSDRFFAERPEGSVSTLKIQRTQQEDSAVYLCASSFGLAGNPLDTQYFGPGTRLTVL.

The gene calls are TRBV4-2 and TRBJ2-1; D may be TRBD1 or TRBD2 (5 bases each). The CDR3 is 17 amino acids. V lost 4 bases to trimming and J lost 9 bases, with 25 bases between them. From germline, CDR1 is LGHNA and CDR2 YNFKEQ. The CDR3 coding sequence is TGTGCCAGCAGCCCCTCTATCCGGGACGGACTCGCCCCTGAGCAGTTCTTC. Its translation: CASSPSIRDGLAPEQFF.

The chain joins TRBV4-1 to TRBJ2-7; 7 bases are a match to TRBD2. CDR3 length equals 17 residues. CDR1 is MGHRA and CDR2 is YSYEKL in the germline V gene. Losses at the gene ends were 1 base for V and 0 bases for J; bases not matched to a gene: 9. In DNA, the CDR3 is TGCGCCAGCAGCCAAGTTGGGCCTAGCGGAAGCTCCTACGAGCAGTACTTC. Protein product: CASSQVGPSGSSYEQYF.

This rearrangement joins TRBV9 to TRBJ1-1, with a tentative D call TRBD1 (5 bases). The CDR3 has 14 amino acids. Germline V lookup: CDR1 SGDLS, CDR2 YYNGEE. V was clipped by 4 bases and J by 0 bases, with 10 bases between them. CDR3 sequence (DNA): TGTGCCAGCAGCCGGGGACTCTTGAACACTGAAGCTTTCTTT. Encoded protein: CASSRGLLNTEAFF.

The count of this clone is one. The chain joins TRBV6-5 to TRBJ2-7; D remains ambiguous. Trimming pared 0 bases from V and 6 bases from J, leaving 12 bases between. This CDR3 is 14 amino acids long. CDR1 is MNHEY and CDR2 is SVGAGI in the germline V gene. The CDR3 here is CASSYSRSPAEQYF. In DNA, the CDR3 is TGTGCCAGCAGTTACTCGAGGTCTCCAGCCGAGCAGTACTTC.

The chain is built from TRBV4-1 and TRBJ2-7; 8 bases map to TRBD1. Germline CDR1 MGHRA, CDR2 YSYEKL. This CDR3 is 14 amino acids long. The J segment lost 3 bases and the V segment lost 1 base, leaving 2 bases of the junction unmatched. CDR3 amino acids: CASSQAQGGYEQYF. CDR3 coding DNA: TGCGCCAGCAGCCAAGCACAGGGGGGCTACGAGCAGTACTTC.

J is TRBJ1-2 and V is TRBV10-2; 7 positions match TRBD1. J gave up 3 bases and V 1 base, and 5 bases lay outside the gene matches. The germline V gene encodes CDR1 WSHSY and CDR2 SAAADI. This CDR3 has 15 amino acids. The CDR3 nucleotides read TGCGCCAGCAGTGAGTATAAGGGGGCGCACTATGGCTACACCTTC. Protein product: CASSEYKGAHYGYTF.

The CDR3 here is CASSFPLGGSVTEAFF. The CDR3 nucleotides are TGTGCCAGCAGCTTCCCCCTAGGGGGGTCGGTCACTGAAGCTTTCTTT. The chain has TRBV11-2 and TRBJ1-1, with TRBD1 as a possible D gene (6 bases). The CDR3 sequence is 16 residues long. Trimming cost V 3 bases and J 4 bases, with 18 bases left between them. Germline V gene lookup returns CDR1 SGHAT and CDR2 FQNNGV.

The chain recombines TRBV27 with TRBJ1-2; TRBD1 is a possible D gene (5 bases). Germline V lookup: CDR1 MNHEY, CDR2 SMNVEV (reference sequence). The CDR3 sequence is 14 residues long. The germline V and J ends were trimmed by 6 bases and 4 bases, with 15 bases remaining between them. DNA of the CDR3: TGTGCCAGCAGCCCGGGCGGGGGGAGCTATGGCTACACCTTC. It yields the protein CASSPGGGSYGYTF.